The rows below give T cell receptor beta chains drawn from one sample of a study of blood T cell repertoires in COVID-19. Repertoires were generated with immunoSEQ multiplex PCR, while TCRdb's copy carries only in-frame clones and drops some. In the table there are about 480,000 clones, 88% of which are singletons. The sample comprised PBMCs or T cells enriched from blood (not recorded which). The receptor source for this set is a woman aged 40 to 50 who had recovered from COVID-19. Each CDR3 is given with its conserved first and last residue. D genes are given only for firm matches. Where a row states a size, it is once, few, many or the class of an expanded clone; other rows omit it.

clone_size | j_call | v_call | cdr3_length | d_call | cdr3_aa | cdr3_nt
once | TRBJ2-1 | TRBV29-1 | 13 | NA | CSVMGSYPGEQFF | TGCAGCGTAATGGGCTCTTACCCTGGTGAGCAGTTCTTC
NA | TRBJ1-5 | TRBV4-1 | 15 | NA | CASSQDPVAHQPQHF | TGCGCCAGCAGCCAAGATCCGGTAGCCCATCAGCCCCAGCATTTT
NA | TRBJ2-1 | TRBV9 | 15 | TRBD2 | CASSDREGLYNEQFF | TGTGCCAGCAGCGACCGGGAGGGCCTGTACAATGAGCAGTTCTTC
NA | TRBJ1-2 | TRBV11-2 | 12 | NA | CASSLVIGDYTF | TGTGCCAGCAGCTTAGTGATCGGGGACTACACCTTC
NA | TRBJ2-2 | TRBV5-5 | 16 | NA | CASSRGPGQNTGELFF | TGTGCCAGCAGCCGAGGGCCGGGACAGAACACCGGGGAGCTGTTTTTT
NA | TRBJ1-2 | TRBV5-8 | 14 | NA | CASSHRNGLVGYTF | TGTGCCAGCAGCCACCGTAACGGACTCGTGGGCTACACCTTC
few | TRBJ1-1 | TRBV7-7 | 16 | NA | CASSLEVDRGDTEAFF | TGTGCCAGCAGCTTAGAAGTAGACCGGGGGGACACTGAAGCTTTCTTT
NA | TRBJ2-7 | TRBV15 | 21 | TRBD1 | CATSRDVGPTGGDLFTYEQYF | TGTGCCACCAGCAGAGATGTAGGCCCGACAGGGGGCGACTTGTTTACCTACGAGCAGTACTTC
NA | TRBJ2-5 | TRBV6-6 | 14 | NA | CASSYRGIQETQYF | TGTGCCAGCAGTTACCGAGGGATCCAAGAGACCCAGTACTTC
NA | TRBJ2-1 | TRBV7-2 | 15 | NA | CASSSDFSSYNEQFF | TGTGCCAGCAGCTCAGACTTTTCTAGCTACAATGAGCAGTTCTTC
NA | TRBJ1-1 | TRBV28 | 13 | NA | CASSSIMNTEAFF | TGTGCCAGCAGTTCTATTATGAACACTGAAGCTTTCTTT
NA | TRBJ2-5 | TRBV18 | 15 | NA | CASSGRTGLQETQYF | TGTGCCAGCTCCGGAAGAACAGGCCTCCAAGAGACCCAGTACTTC
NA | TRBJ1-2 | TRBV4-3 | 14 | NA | CASSQVGGPYGYTF | TGCGCCAGCAGCCAAGTAGGAGGACCCTATGGCTACACCTTC
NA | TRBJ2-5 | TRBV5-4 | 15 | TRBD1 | CASSLPGQQYETQYF | TGTGCCAGCAGCTTACCGGGACAGCAATACGAGACCCAGTACTTC
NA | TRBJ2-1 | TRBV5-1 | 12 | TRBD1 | CASSMGTAEQFF | TGCGCCAGCAGCATGGGGACAGCGGAGCAGTTCTTC
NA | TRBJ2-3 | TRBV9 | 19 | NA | CASSVEGPITGFSTDTQYF | TGTGCCAGCAGCGTAGAGGGCCCAATAACGGGGTTTAGCACAGATACGCAGTATTTT
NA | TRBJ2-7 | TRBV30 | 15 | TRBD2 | CAWSIAGAPSYEQYF | TGTGCCTGGAGTATAGCGGGAGCTCCCTCCTACGAGCAGTACTTC
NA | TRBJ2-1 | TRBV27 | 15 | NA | CASSLLAGGWYEQFF | TGTGCCAGCAGTTTATTGGCAGGAGGTTGGTATGAGCAGTTCTTC
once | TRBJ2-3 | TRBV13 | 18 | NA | CASSLGVGRDTSTDTQYF | TGTGCCAGCAGCTTAGGCGTGGGGAGAGATACTAGCACAGATACGCAGTATTTT
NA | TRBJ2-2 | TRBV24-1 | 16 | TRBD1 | CATSVPGQGATGELFF | TGTGCCACCAGTGTCCCGGGACAGGGGGCCACCGGGGAGCTGTTTTTT
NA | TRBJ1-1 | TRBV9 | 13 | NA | CASSVDRNTEAFF | TGTGCCAGCAGCGTAGACAGAAACACTGAAGCTTTCTTT
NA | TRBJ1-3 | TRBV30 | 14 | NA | CAYQDSVSGNTIYF | TGTGCCTACCAAGACAGTGTCTCTGGAAACACCATATATTTT
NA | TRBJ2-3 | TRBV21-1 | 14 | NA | CASSSPPPTGTQYF | TGTGCCAGCAGCAGCCCCCCGCCCACAGGTACGCAGTATTTT
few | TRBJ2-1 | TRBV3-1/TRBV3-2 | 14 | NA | CASSQFTGSNEQFF | TGTGCCAGCAGCCAATTCACGGGTAGCAATGAGCAGTTCTTC
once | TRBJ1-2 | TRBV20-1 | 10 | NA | CSASDNGYTF | TGCAGTGCTAGCGACAATGGCTACACCTTC
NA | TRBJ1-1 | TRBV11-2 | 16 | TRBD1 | CASSPNRGGWNTEAFF | TGTGCCAGCAGCCCCAACAGGGGCGGGTGGAACACTGAAGCTTTCTTT
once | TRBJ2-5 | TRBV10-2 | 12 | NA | CAAGPIVGTQYF | TGCGCCGCGGGACCCATAGTCGGGACCCAGTACTTC
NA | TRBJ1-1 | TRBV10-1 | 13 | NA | CASSEFMNTEAFF | TGCGCCAGCAGTGAATTCATGAACACTGAAGCTTTCTTT
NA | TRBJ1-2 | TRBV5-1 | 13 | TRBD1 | CASSFGTGAGYTF | TGCGCCAGCAGCTTCGGGACAGGGGCTGGCTACACCTTC
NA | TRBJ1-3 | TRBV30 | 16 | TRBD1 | CAWFPGQGTGGNTIYF | TGTGCCTGGTTCCCGGGACAGGGAACGGGGGGAAACACCATATATTTT
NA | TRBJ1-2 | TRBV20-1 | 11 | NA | CSAYRNYGYTF | TGCAGTGCTTACAGGAACTATGGCTACACCTTC
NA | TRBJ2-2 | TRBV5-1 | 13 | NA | CASSPTDTGELFF | TGCGCCAGCAGCCCTACAGACACCGGGGAGCTGTTTTTT
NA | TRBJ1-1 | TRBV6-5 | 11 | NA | CASGREAEAFF | TGTGCCAGCGGGAGGGAGGCTGAAGCTTTCTTT
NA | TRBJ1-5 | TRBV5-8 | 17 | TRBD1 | CASSLGQVFNSNQPQHF | TGTGCCAGCAGCTTAGGACAGGTTTTCAATAGCAATCAGCCCCAGCATTTT
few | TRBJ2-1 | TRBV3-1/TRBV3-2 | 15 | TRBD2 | CASSLAGASYNEQFF | TGTGCCAGCAGCCTAGCGGGGGCGTCCTACAATGAGCAGTTCTTC
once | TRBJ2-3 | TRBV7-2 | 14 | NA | CASSFPGVPDTQYF | TGTGCCAGCAGCTTCCCGGGAGTGCCAGATACGCAGTATTTT
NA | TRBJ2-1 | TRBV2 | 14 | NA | CASSTGWPYNEQFF | TGTGCCAGCAGTACAGGTTGGCCCTACAATGAGCAGTTCTTC
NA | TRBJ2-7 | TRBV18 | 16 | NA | CASSPTIGQSSYEQYF | TGTGCCAGCTCACCAACTATCGGACAAAGCTCCTACGAGCAGTACTTC
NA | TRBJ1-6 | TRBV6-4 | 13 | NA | CASSDIVNSPLHF | TGTGCCAGCAGTGATATTGTTAATTCACCCCTCCACTTT
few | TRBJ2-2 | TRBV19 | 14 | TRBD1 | CASRQGANTGELFF | TGTGCCAGTAGGCAGGGGGCCAACACCGGGGAGCTGTTTTTT
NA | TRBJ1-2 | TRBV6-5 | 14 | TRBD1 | CASMRDRAGYGYTF | TGTGCCAGCATGCGGGACAGAGCCGGGTATGGCTACACCTTC
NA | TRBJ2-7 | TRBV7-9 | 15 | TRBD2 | CASSPSSSGAYEQYF | TGTGCCAGCAGCCCCAGTTCTAGCGGGGCCTACGAGCAGTACTTC
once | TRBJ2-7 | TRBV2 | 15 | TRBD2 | CASSFERELTYEQYF | TGTGCCAGCAGTTTTGAGCGGGAGTTAACCTACGAGCAGTACTTC
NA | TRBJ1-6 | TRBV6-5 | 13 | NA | CASRYQQDSPLHF | TGTGCCAGCAGGTACCAACAGGATTCACCCCTCCACTTT
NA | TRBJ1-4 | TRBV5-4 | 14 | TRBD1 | CASSFQGGREKLFF | TGTGCCAGCAGCTTCCAGGGGGGCCGGGAAAAACTGTTTTTT
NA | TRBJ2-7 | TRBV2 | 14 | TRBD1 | CASSSWDRAYEQYF | TGTGCCAGCAGTTCTTGGGACAGAGCCTACGAGCAGTACTTC
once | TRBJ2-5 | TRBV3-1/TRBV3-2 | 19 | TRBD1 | CASRPSRDRALKLKETQYF | TGTGCCAGCAGACCATCCCGGGACAGGGCCTTGAAACTTAAAGAGACCCAGTACTTC
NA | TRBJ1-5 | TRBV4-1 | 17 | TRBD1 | CASSQDRDRGPNQPQHF | TGCGCCAGCAGCCAAGATCGGGACAGGGGGCCAAATCAGCCCCAGCATTTT
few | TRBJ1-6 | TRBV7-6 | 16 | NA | CASSQGAGDGNSPLHF | TGTGCCAGCAGCCAAGGGGCAGGGGATGGTAATTCACCCCTCCACTTT
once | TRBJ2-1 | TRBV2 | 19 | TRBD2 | CASSESGLAGGRGYNEQFF | TGTGCCAGCAGTGAATCGGGACTAGCGGGAGGGCGGGGATACAATGAGCAGTTCTTC
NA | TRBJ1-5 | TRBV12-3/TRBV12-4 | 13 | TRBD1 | CASSFDRGQPQHF | TGTGCCAGCAGTTTCGACAGGGGGCAGCCCCAGCATTTT
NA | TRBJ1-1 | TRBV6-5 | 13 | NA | CASSYATGTEAFF | TGTGCCAGCAGTTACGCCACAGGCACTGAAGCTTTCTTT
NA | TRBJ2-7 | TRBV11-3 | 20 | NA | CASSLVPLWTLTPDFYEQYF | TGTGCCAGCAGCTTAGTTCCTTTGTGGACTCTCACGCCGGACTTCTACGAGCAGTACTTC
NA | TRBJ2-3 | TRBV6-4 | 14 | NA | CASSLDRAMDTQYF | TGTGCCAGCAGTTTGGACAGAGCCATGGATACGCAGTATTTT
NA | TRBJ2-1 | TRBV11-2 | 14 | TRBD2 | CASSFGTSAVEQFF | TGTGCCAGCAGCTTCGGGACTAGCGCAGTAGAGCAGTTCTTC
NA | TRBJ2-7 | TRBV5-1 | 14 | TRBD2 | CASSLGGGGYEQYF | TGCGCCAGCAGCTTGGGCGGGGGGGGCTACGAGCAGTACTTC
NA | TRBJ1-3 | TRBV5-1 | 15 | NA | CASSLGGAKVDTIYF | TGCGCCAGCAGCTTGGGGGGAGCTAAGGTGGACACCATATATTTT